This TCR beta chain was found in a study of blood T cell repertoires in COVID-19. Study summary: Donors in the United States, Italy and Spain gave samples during acute or convalescent COVID-19. PBMCs, B-cell-depleted T cells, or T cells were the source of the cDNA or gDNA that made up the material.

Germline V gene data show CDR1 as SGHVS and CDR2 as FQNEAQ. Trimming took 4 bases from V and 0 from J; bases not matched to a gene: 4. The CDR3 has 15 residues. As handled by the study authors: Cell counts per sample came from amplifying reference gene primers. Profiled with immunoSEQ multiplex PCR; TCRdb holds only in-frame clones, not every one. The DNA gave D and trimming, while V, J and clone size come from that table. Of over 150,000 clones in the sample, 80% to 85% are singletons; the top ten hold roughly 7%. The participants were between about 18 and 90 years old and came from about two dozen US areas.

The clonotype comes from a man aged 40-49 years who had recovered from COVID-19. J is TRBJ1-1 and V is TRBV7-8; 8 nucleotides align to TRBD1. Input material: PBMCs or T cells enriched from blood (not recorded which). CDR3 sequence (DNA): TGTGCCAGCAGCTCGTCACAGGGGGTGAACACTGAAGCTTTCTTT. Residues: CASSSSQGVNTEAFF.